This T cell receptor (beta chain) was sequenced during a study of blood T cell repertoires in COVID-19. In the study overall: Samples taken during acute and convalescent COVID-19 were collected in the United States, Italy and Spain.

All enrollees were about 18 to 90 years old and from fewer than 30 US areas. Cohort placement rested on clinical history that participants reported themselves. TCRdb keeps only in-frame clones here, not all; method: immunoSEQ multiplex PCR. The sample shows approximately 280,000 clones, around 90% of them seen only once. Material: PBMCs or T cells enriched from blood (not recorded which). The sequence was collected from a woman between 18 and 30 years old with acute COVID-19.

In DNA form, the CDR3 reads TGCGCCAGCAGCTTGCGAACGATAGTGGGAGGACCGGGTACCGGGGAGCTGTTTTTT. Residues: CASSLRTIVGGPGTGELFF. The chain carries TRBV5-1 and TRBJ2-2, with D tentatively TRBD2 (6 bases). The V end lost 1 base, the J end lost 5 bases, and 24 bases lay between the germline ends. Germline CDR1 is SGHRS and CDR2 is YFSETQ. The CDR3 is 19 amino acids.